This T cell receptor (beta chain) came from a study of blood T cell repertoires in COVID-19 (dated by TCRdb to the early 2020s). In the study overall: The collaborator samples originated in the United States, Italy and Spain and spanned the acute and convalescent phases of COVID-19. The repertoires were made available in a free public database intended to serve as a resource for research on the immune response to SARS-CoV-2. Where available, HLA class I and class II types were obtained from metadata supplied by the sample provider rather than from assay-based typing. The samples were drawn from the first 160 participants of the ongoing ImmuneRACE study and from under 1,500 subjects provided by 6 global collaborators. The prospective study material was composed of cDNA or gDNA derived from T cells, B-cell-depleted T cells, or PBMCs. Deeply sampled blood TCRbeta repertoires from subjects exposed to, actively infected with, or recovered from COVID-19 were included in the dataset. Nearly every sample came with metadata listing a de-identified subject ID, COVID-19 status, age in years and sex. On the study overall, not on this receptor specifically: Clinical and demographic metadata were provided uncurated, with the amount varying by source and participant.

CDR1 is given as LNHDA and CDR2 as SQIVND, both from the germline V gene (reference sequence). Deletion took 0 bases off V and 6 bases off J, with a span of 8 bases between the germline ends. The CDR3 starts with the cysteine, ends with the phenylalanine, and has 14 residues. The entry retains the CDR3 DNA only, 42 bases that are in frame from base 1. On this clone: Its antigen target is currently unknown. Within one base of it there is no much larger clone, and no base qualities were kept.

In the prospective study, participants were roughly 18 to 100 years old, resided in about two dozen geographic areas of the United States, and were enrolled through a virtual design. To assign participants to cohorts, the prospective study relied on clinical history that participants themselves reported in a screening survey and a study questionnaire. In the prospective study, whole blood, serum and a nasopharyngeal or oropharyngeal swab were collected from each participant by mobile phlebotomists. Prospective study participants could optionally give additional blood draws and questionnaires over an approximately two-month period. Blood samples from the prospective study were shipped frozen or at room temperature prior to DNA extraction. TCRbeta CDR3 regions were amplified from genomic DNA using the immunoSEQ Assay, a bias-controlled multiplex PCR. Per the authors' processing: The number of nucleated cells in each sample was estimated from the amplification of reference gene primers within the assay. To quantify the absolute abundance of each unique TCRbeta CDR3 rearrangement, sequence reads were collapsed and filtered. For each sample, productive Simpson clonality was calculated by taking the square root of Simpson's diversity index across productive rearrangements. As stored in TCRdb, this immuneACCESS dataset retains in-frame rearrangements with V and J assigned. A fraction of the clones does not appear; measured against another copy, unresolved V genes explain less than half of the discrepancy, and the remainder lacks a known reason. The V and J calls and clone size come from that table; D and trimming were worked out from the DNA. Recorded for this sample are some 290,000 clones; about nine tenths of them occurred a single time. About 2.3% of the sample comes from the top ten.

This receptor chain uses TRBV19 and TRBJ2-2; a tentative D match to TRBD2 spans 6 bases. Sequencing was done on a sample of PBMCs or T cells enriched from blood (not recorded which). This TCR was sampled from a woman aged 40 to 50 with acute COVID-19. In nucleotides, the sequence is TGTGCCAGTAGTATAGATCGACTAGCCGGGGAGCTGTTTTTT. The translation is CASSIDRLAGELFF. Here the CDR3 is joined to the reference TRBV19 and TRBJ2-2 genes, and the full variable domain is: DGGITQSPKYLFRKEGQNVTLSCEQNLNHDAMYWYRQDPGQGLRLIYYSQIVNDFQKGDIAEGYSVSREKKESFPLTVTSAQKNPTAFYLCASSIDRLAGELFFGEGSRLTVL.